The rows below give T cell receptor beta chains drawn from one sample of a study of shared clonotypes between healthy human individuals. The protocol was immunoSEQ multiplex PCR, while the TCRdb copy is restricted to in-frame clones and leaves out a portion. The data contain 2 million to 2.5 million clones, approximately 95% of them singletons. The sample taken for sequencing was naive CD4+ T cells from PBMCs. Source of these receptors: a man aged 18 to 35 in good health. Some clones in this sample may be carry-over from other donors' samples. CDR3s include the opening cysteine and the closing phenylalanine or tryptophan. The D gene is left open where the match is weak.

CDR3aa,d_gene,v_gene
CASSTRGGAANEKLFF,.,TRBV19
CATSRADRLGTQYF,.,TRBV15
CASSLWEKYNEQFF,.,TRBV27
CAIGGGTKNIQYF,.,TRBV10-3
CASSLVGSGSYNEQFF,.,TRBV5-6
CASSRSGRAISYEQYF,TRBD2,TRBV19
CASSRGRGETQYF,.,TRBV19
CASSIAGGPNYEQFF,TRBD2,TRBV19
CASSPGPYDEQFF,.,TRBV5-1
CASTSGISYNEQFF,TRBD2,TRBV5-4
CASSLPRGGPGNTIYF,.,TRBV28
CASSKVPGRLSSGANVLTF,.,TRBV19
CASSPTGLPNEKLFF,TRBD1,TRBV5-1
CAAAQGLAGGSSYNEQFF,TRBD2,TRBV10-3
CASSPFWPTGELFF,.,TRBV11-1
CASSQAPWGDSNQPQHF,.,TRBV7-6
CASSSTRDGTDTQYF,.,TRBV27
CASSSPGQGRNTEAFF,TRBD1,TRBV7-9
CASSFGTSTDTQYF,.,TRBV7-2
CASSLATIEQFF,.,TRBV7-2
CASSFLRGQYF,.,TRBV28
CASSSPRADSTDTQYF,.,TRBV5-4
CASSLSEGQETQYF,.,TRBV27
CSVAPTGGSGNTIYF,TRBD1,TRBV29-1
CAISDSQGAGYEKLFF,TRBD1,TRBV10-3
CASSGLAGVGDTQYF,TRBD2,TRBV2
CASRSLADPSYEQYF,TRBD2,TRBV6-5
CATSARRGGREKLFF,.,TRBV15
CASTLSSYNEQFF,.,TRBV10-2
CASRKTGTGIHEQYF,TRBD1,TRBV5-8
CASSSLTGTTGELFF,.,TRBV11-2
CAWSVGIIDQPQHF,.,TRBV30
CASQILRVDTEAFF,.,TRBV6-6
CASSLSGQGQSGELFF,TRBD1,TRBV28